The rows below give T cell receptor beta chains drawn from one sample of a study of CD8 T cells in ankylosing spondylitis. TCRdb redid the calling of the 5' RACE reads with MiXCR, one entry per CDR3 protein. The repertoire holds around 140,000 distinct CDR3 sequences, with under 20% as singletons. Sequencing was done on a sample of blood, either unsorted or a sorted T cell fraction (not recorded which). These receptors came from a male donor with ankylosing spondylitis. Each CDR3 is given with its conserved first and last residue. Fields, in order: clone size, V gene, D gene, J gene, CDR3 protein, CDR3 DNA. The D gene is left open where the match is weak. Clone size is stated in some rows and not others, as once, few, many or a class when expanded.

clone size: NA; V gene: TRBV29-1; D gene: NA; J gene: TRBJ1-6; CDR3 protein: CSVEGWGQSNSPLHF; CDR3 DNA: TGCAGCGTTGAAGGCTGGGGACAATCTAATTCACCCCTCCACTTT
clone size: NA; V gene: TRBV4-1; D gene: TRBD1; J gene: TRBJ1-2; CDR3 protein: CASSRGTDYGYTF; CDR3 DNA: TGCGCCAGCAGCCGAGGGACAGACTATGGCTACACCTTC
clone size: many; V gene: TRBV6-1; D gene: TRBD1; J gene: TRBJ2-1; CDR3 protein: CASGGTGPYNEQFF; CDR3 DNA: TGTGCCAGCGGAGGGACAGGCCCCTACAATGAGCAGTTCTTC
clone size: few; V gene: TRBV5-6; D gene: NA; J gene: TRBJ2-7; CDR3 protein: CASSLLVSGRSEQYF; CDR3 DNA: TGTGCCAGCAGCTTGCTGGTTAGCGGAAGGTCGGAGCAGTACTTC
clone size: few; V gene: TRBV21-1; D gene: NA; J gene: TRBJ1-5; CDR3 protein: CASGGLGGQGNQPQHF; CDR3 DNA: TGTGCCAGCGGGGGCCTCGGGGGGCAGGGGAATCAGCCCCAGCATTTT
clone size: once; V gene: TRBV6-5; D gene: NA; J gene: TRBJ2-7; CDR3 protein: CASSSSAGPRDEQYF; CDR3 DNA: TGTGCCAGCAGTTCGTCAGCCGGACCCCGGGACGAGCAGTACTTC
clone size: NA; V gene: TRBV6-1; D gene: NA; J gene: TRBJ2-1; CDR3 protein: CASSEWDFNDEQFF; CDR3 DNA: TGTGCCAGCAGTGAGTGGGATTTTAATGATGAGCAGTTCTTC
clone size: NA; V gene: TRBV28; D gene: NA; J gene: TRBJ2-5; CDR3 protein: CASSRGASGETQYF; CDR3 DNA: TGTGCCAGCAGCCGAGGCGCATCAGGGGAGACCCAGTACTTC
clone size: NA; V gene: TRBV7-8; D gene: TRBD2; J gene: TRBJ2-1; CDR3 protein: CASSSPSVGLGYNEQFF; CDR3 DNA: TGTGCCAGCAGCTCCCCGTCCGTGGGACTAGGCTACAATGAGCAGTTCTTC
clone size: NA; V gene: TRBV6-1; D gene: TRBD2; J gene: TRBJ2-2; CDR3 protein: CASSELAGTQRGELFF; CDR3 DNA: TGTGCCAGCAGTGAACTAGCGGGGACGCAAAGGGGGGAGCTGTTTTTT
clone size: few; V gene: TRBV20-1; D gene: TRBD2; J gene: TRBJ2-1; CDR3 protein: CSARLGLEVEQFF; CDR3 DNA: TGCAGTGCTAGATTGGGACTAGAGGTTGAGCAGTTCTTC
clone size: many; V gene: TRBV4-1; D gene: NA; J gene: TRBJ2-1; CDR3 protein: CASSQDRLPLEELYNEQFF; CDR3 DNA: TGCGCCAGCAGCCAAGACAGGCTCCCTCTTGAGGAACTCTACAATGAGCAGTTCTTC
clone size: NA; V gene: TRBV7-6; D gene: NA; J gene: TRBJ2-3; CDR3 protein: CASSSLGSTDTQYF; CDR3 DNA: TGTGCCAGCAGCTCTCTCGGAAGCACAGATACGCAGTATTTT
clone size: NA; V gene: TRBV10-3; D gene: TRBD1; J gene: TRBJ2-5; CDR3 protein: CAISESGRGIRETQYF; CDR3 DNA: TGTGCCATCAGTGAGTCGGGCAGGGGGATACGAGAGACCCAGTACTTC
clone size: few; V gene: TRBV11-1; D gene: TRBD1; J gene: TRBJ2-2; CDR3 protein: CASSSAGTGANTGELFF; CDR3 DNA: TGTGCCAGCAGCTCCGCCGGGACAGGCGCGAACACCGGGGAGCTGTTTTTT
clone size: NA; V gene: TRBV5-1; D gene: NA; J gene: TRBJ2-7; CDR3 protein: CASRWPWVHEQYF; CDR3 DNA: TGCGCCAGCAGGTGGCCTTGGGTTCACGAGCAGTACTTC
clone size: NA; V gene: TRBV12-3/TRBV12-4; D gene: NA; J gene: TRBJ2-3; CDR3 protein: CASKGASTDTQYF; CDR3 DNA: TGTGCCAGCAAAGGGGCCAGCACAGATACGCAGTATTTT
clone size: NA; V gene: TRBV7-9; D gene: TRBD2; J gene: TRBJ2-2; CDR3 protein: CASSLAAGGPWTGELFF; CDR3 DNA: TGTGCCAGCAGCTTAGCGGCGGGAGGGCCGTGGACCGGGGAGCTGTTTTTT
clone size: NA; V gene: TRBV30; D gene: NA; J gene: TRBJ2-6; CDR3 protein: CAWSGASGANVLTF; CDR3 DNA: TGTGCCTGGAGTGGGGCTTCTGGGGCCAACGTCCTGACTTTC
clone size: NA; V gene: TRBV7-2; D gene: NA; J gene: TRBJ2-3; CDR3 protein: CASSLGRSSTDTQYF; CDR3 DNA: TGTGCCAGCAGCTTAGGTCGCAGCAGCACAGATACGCAGTATTTT
clone size: many; V gene: TRBV27; D gene: NA; J gene: TRBJ2-1; CDR3 protein: CASSLSSSASSYNEQFF; CDR3 DNA: TGTGCCAGCAGTTTATCTTCTAGCGCTAGCTCCTACAATGAGCAGTTCTTC
clone size: NA; V gene: TRBV30; D gene: NA; J gene: TRBJ2-1; CDR3 protein: CAWSSLNEQFF; CDR3 DNA: TGTGCCTGGAGTTCGTTAAATGAGCAGTTCTTC
clone size: NA; V gene: TRBV7-3; D gene: NA; J gene: TRBJ2-7; CDR3 protein: CASSLKRAYEQYF; CDR3 DNA: TGTGCCAGCAGCTTAAAGCGGGCCTACGAGCAGTACTTC
clone size: few; V gene: TRBV9; D gene: NA; J gene: TRBJ2-7; CDR3 protein: CASSGGGSSYEQYF; CDR3 DNA: TGTGCCAGCAGTGGGGGGGGCAGCTCCTACGAGCAGTACTTC
clone size: few; V gene: TRBV24-1; D gene: NA; J gene: TRBJ1-5; CDR3 protein: CATSDLGGPQHF; CDR3 DNA: TGTGCCACCAGTGATCTCGGCGGGCCCCAGCATTTT
clone size: NA; V gene: TRBV28; D gene: NA; J gene: TRBJ2-1; CDR3 protein: CASSFEGDNEQFF; CDR3 DNA: TGTGCCAGCAGTTTTGAAGGGGACAATGAGCAGTTCTTC
clone size: few; V gene: TRBV27; D gene: NA; J gene: TRBJ2-4; CDR3 protein: CASSFPGTNIQYF; CDR3 DNA: TGTGCCAGCAGTTTCCCAGGGACAAACATTCAGTACTTC
clone size: few; V gene: TRBV12-3/TRBV12-4; D gene: NA; J gene: TRBJ2-7; CDR3 protein: CASTRQENYEQYF; CDR3 DNA: TGTGCCAGCACCCGACAGGAAAACTACGAGCAGTACTTC
clone size: NA; V gene: TRBV4-1; D gene: TRBD2; J gene: TRBJ2-2; CDR3 protein: CASRGGRATGELFF; CDR3 DNA: TGCGCCAGCAGGGGCGGGAGGGCCACCGGGGAGCTGTTTTTT
clone size: NA; V gene: TRBV6-2/TRBV6-3; D gene: NA; J gene: TRBJ2-2; CDR3 protein: CAATGRTNTGELFF; CDR3 DNA: TGTGCCGCTACCGGGCGCACGAACACCGGGGAGCTGTTTTTT
clone size: NA; V gene: TRBV28; D gene: NA; J gene: TRBJ2-3; CDR3 protein: CASSFVGSTDTQYF; CDR3 DNA: TGTGCCAGCAGTTTTGTCGGGAGCACAGATACGCAGTATTTT
clone size: few; V gene: TRBV12-3/TRBV12-4; D gene: NA; J gene: TRBJ1-1; CDR3 protein: CASSLEGLGEAFF; CDR3 DNA: TGTGCCAGCAGTTTAGAGGGGTTAGGTGAAGCTTTCTTT
clone size: few; V gene: TRBV29-1; D gene: NA; J gene: TRBJ2-7; CDR3 protein: CSVVGRGYEQYF; CDR3 DNA: TGCAGCGTTGTCGGCAGGGGCTACGAGCAGTACTTC
clone size: NA; V gene: TRBV4-1; D gene: NA; J gene: TRBJ2-1; CDR3 protein: CASSQPGASSYNEQFF; CDR3 DNA: TGCGCCAGCAGCCAACCGGGCGCAAGCTCCTACAATGAGCAGTTCTTC
clone size: few; V gene: TRBV9; D gene: NA; J gene: TRBJ1-1; CDR3 protein: CASGGDMNTEAFF; CDR3 DNA: TGTGCCAGCGGGGGGGACATGAACACTGAAGCTTTCTTT
clone size: NA; V gene: TRBV28; D gene: NA; J gene: TRBJ1-2; CDR3 protein: CATLFQTRLGYTF; CDR3 DNA: TGTGCCACCCTTTTTCAAACCCGGTTAGGCTACACCTTC
clone size: few; V gene: TRBV5-1; D gene: NA; J gene: TRBJ2-2; CDR3 protein: CASRPGTGELFF; CDR3 DNA: TGCGCCAGCCGTCCGGGCACCGGGGAGCTGTTTTTT
clone size: NA; V gene: TRBV5-1; D gene: TRBD2; J gene: TRBJ2-1; CDR3 protein: CASSFTSGYNEQFF; CDR3 DNA: TGCGCCAGCAGCTTTACTAGCGGTTACAATGAGCAGTTCTTC
clone size: few; V gene: TRBV6-6; D gene: NA; J gene: TRBJ2-1; CDR3 protein: CATMDGMGNEQFF; CDR3 DNA: TGTGCCACCATGGACGGGATGGGGAATGAGCAGTTCTTC
clone size: NA; V gene: TRBV12-3/TRBV12-4; D gene: NA; J gene: TRBJ2-7; CDR3 protein: CASSPRGTIDRDLQYF; CDR3 DNA: TGTGCCAGCAGCCCCCGTGGGACAATAGACCGAGATTTGCAGTACTTC
clone size: once; V gene: TRBV6-4; D gene: NA; J gene: TRBJ2-7; CDR3 protein: CASRPGPTAGEQYF; CDR3 DNA: TGTGCCAGCAGACCGGGCCCCACGGCTGGCGAGCAGTACTTC
clone size: NA; V gene: TRBV27; D gene: TRBD2; J gene: TRBJ2-1; CDR3 protein: CASSLQLAGGPDEQFF; CDR3 DNA: TGTGCCAGCAGTTTGCAGCTAGCGGGAGGGCCGGATGAGCAGTTCTTC
clone size: NA; V gene: TRBV3-1; D gene: TRBD2; J gene: TRBJ2-1; CDR3 protein: CASSQTGLAGEQFF; CDR3 DNA: TGTGCCAGCAGCCAAACTGGACTAGCGGGCGAGCAGTTCTTC
clone size: few; V gene: TRBV20-1; D gene: TRBD1; J gene: TRBJ2-1; CDR3 protein: CSAHRAGGQFF; CDR3 DNA: TGCAGTGCCCACAGGGCAGGGGGCCAGTTCTTC
clone size: many; V gene: TRBV7-9; D gene: NA; J gene: TRBJ2-2; CDR3 protein: CASSLVGGELFF; CDR3 DNA: TGTGCCAGCAGCTTGGTCGGCGGGGAGCTGTTTTTT
clone size: NA; V gene: TRBV20-1; D gene: NA; J gene: TRBJ1-5; CDR3 protein: CSASRAGDSNQPQHF; CDR3 DNA: TGCAGTGCTAGCCGGGCCGGGGATAGCAATCAGCCCCAGCATTTT
clone size: few; V gene: TRBV20-1; D gene: NA; J gene: TRBJ2-7; CDR3 protein: CSARERAGALYEQYF; CDR3 DNA: TGCAGTGCTAGAGAGAGGGCAGGGGCCTTGTACGAGCAGTACTTC
clone size: few; V gene: TRBV7-9; D gene: NA; J gene: TRBJ1-5; CDR3 protein: CASSLSINQPQHF; CDR3 DNA: TGTGCCAGCAGCTTAAGCATCAATCAGCCCCAGCATTTT
clone size: few; V gene: TRBV7-8; D gene: NA; J gene: TRBJ2-1; CDR3 protein: CASRIWGRGADEQFF; CDR3 DNA: TGTGCCAGCAGAATCTGGGGGAGGGGGGCTGATGAGCAGTTCTTC
clone size: NA; V gene: TRBV12-3/TRBV12-4; D gene: NA; J gene: TRBJ2-7; CDR3 protein: CASSAVSAGTYEQYF; CDR3 DNA: TGTGCCAGCAGCGCAGTCTCCGCGGGCACCTACGAGCAGTACTTC
clone size: few; V gene: TRBV27; D gene: TRBD1; J gene: TRBJ1-2; CDR3 protein: CASSTGTENGYTF; CDR3 DNA: TGTGCCAGCAGTACCGGGACAGAAAATGGCTACACCTTC
clone size: few; V gene: TRBV15; D gene: NA; J gene: TRBJ1-3; CDR3 protein: CATSPGPTGAGNTIYF; CDR3 DNA: TGTGCCACCAGCCCGGGCCCCACTGGCGCTGGAAACACCATATATTTT
clone size: NA; V gene: TRBV27; D gene: NA; J gene: TRBJ2-2; CDR3 protein: CASSYRDRTGELFF; CDR3 DNA: TGTGCCAGCAGTTACAGGGACCGGACCGGGGAGCTGTTTTTT
clone size: many; V gene: TRBV29-1; D gene: NA; J gene: TRBJ1-4; CDR3 protein: CSVAGQPETNEKLFF; CDR3 DNA: TGCAGCGTTGCAGGCCAGCCGGAAACTAATGAAAAACTGTTTTTT
clone size: many; V gene: TRBV29-1; D gene: NA; J gene: TRBJ2-2; CDR3 protein: CSVVYGLNTGELFF; CDR3 DNA: TGCAGCGTTGTTTACGGATTGAACACCGGGGAGCTGTTTTTT
clone size: many; V gene: TRBV29-1; D gene: NA; J gene: TRBJ2-2; CDR3 protein: CSVVGLTGELFF; CDR3 DNA: TGCAGCGTTGTGGGTCTCACCGGGGAGCTGTTTTTT
clone size: many; V gene: TRBV12-3/TRBV12-4; D gene: NA; J gene: TRBJ1-2; CDR3 protein: CASSLGHYGYTF; CDR3 DNA: TGTGCCAGCAGTTTGGGCCACTATGGCTACACCTTC
clone size: NA; V gene: TRBV7-3; D gene: TRBD1; J gene: TRBJ2-1; CDR3 protein: CASSSYRGINEQFF; CDR3 DNA: TGTGCCAGCAGCTCCTACAGGGGAATCAATGAGCAGTTCTTC
clone size: few; V gene: TRBV2; D gene: NA; J gene: TRBJ2-4; CDR3 protein: CASSEKVGGSGNIQYF; CDR3 DNA: TGTGCCAGCAGTGAAAAAGTTGGGGGTAGTGGAAACATTCAGTACTTC